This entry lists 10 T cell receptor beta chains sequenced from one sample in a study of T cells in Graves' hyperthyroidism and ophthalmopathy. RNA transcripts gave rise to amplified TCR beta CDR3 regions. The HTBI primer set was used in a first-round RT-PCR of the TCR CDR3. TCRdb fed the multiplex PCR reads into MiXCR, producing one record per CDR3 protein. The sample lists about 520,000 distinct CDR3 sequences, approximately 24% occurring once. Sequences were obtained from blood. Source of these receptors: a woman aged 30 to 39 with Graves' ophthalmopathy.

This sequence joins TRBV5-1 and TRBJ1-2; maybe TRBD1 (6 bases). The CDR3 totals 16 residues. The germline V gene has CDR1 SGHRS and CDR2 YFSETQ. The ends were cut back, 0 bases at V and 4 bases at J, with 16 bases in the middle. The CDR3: CASSLEPKGGGYGYTF. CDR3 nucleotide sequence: TGCGCCAGCAGCTTGGAGCCTAAGGGGGGAGGCTATGGCTACACCTTC.

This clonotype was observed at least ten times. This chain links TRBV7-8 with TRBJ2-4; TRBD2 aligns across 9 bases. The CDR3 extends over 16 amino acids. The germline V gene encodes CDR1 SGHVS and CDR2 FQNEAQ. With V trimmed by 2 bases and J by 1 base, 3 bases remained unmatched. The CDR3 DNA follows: TGTGCCAGCAGCTTAAGGCTAGCGGGGGCCAAAAACATTCAGTACTTC. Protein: CASSLRLAGAKNIQYF.

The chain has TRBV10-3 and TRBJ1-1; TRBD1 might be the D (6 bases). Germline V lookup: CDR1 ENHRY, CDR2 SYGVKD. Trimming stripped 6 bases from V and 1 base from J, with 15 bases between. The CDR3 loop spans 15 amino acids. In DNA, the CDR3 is TGTGCCATCAGCCCTCAGAAGGGACAGAACACTGAAGCTTTCTTT. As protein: CAISPQKGQNTEAFF.

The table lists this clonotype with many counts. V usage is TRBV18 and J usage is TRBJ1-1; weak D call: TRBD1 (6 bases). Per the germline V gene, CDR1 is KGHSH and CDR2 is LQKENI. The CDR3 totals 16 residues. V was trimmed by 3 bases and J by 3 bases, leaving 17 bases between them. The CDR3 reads CASSPRLQGGDTEAFF. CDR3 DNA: TGTGCCAGCTCACCCCGACTACAGGGAGGGGACACTGAAGCTTTCTTT.

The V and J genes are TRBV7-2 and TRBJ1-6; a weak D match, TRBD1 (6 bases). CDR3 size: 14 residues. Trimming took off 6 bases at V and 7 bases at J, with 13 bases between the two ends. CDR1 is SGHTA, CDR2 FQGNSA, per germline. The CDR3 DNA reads TGTGCCAGCAGTCCGGGACAACTCAATTCACCCCTCCACTTT. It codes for CASSPGQLNSPLHF. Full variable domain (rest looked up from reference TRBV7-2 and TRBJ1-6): GAGVSQSPSNKVTEKGKDVELRCDPISGHTALYWYRQSLGQGLEFLIYFQGNSAPDKSGLPSDRFSAERTGGSVSTLTIQRTQQEDSAVYLCASSPGQLNSPLHFGNGTRLTVT.

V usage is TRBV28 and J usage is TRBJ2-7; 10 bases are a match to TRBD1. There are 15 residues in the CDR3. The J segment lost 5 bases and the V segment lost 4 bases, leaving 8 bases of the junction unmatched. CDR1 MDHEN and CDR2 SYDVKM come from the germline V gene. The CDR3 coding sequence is TGTGCCAGCAGTTCCCCTGGGACAGGGGCCCACGAGCAGTACTTC. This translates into CASSSPGTGAHEQYF.

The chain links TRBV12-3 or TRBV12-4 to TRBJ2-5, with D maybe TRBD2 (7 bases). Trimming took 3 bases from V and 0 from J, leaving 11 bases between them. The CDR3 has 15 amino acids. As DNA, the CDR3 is TGTGCCAGCAGTTTGTCGCGGGGGCACCAAGAGACCCAGTACTTC. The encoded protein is CASSLSRGHQETQYF.

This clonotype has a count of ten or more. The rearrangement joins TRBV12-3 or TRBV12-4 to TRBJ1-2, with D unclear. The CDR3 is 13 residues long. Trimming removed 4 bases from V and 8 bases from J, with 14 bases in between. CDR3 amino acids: CASSWDSRRGYTF. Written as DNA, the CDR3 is TGTGCCAGCAGTTGGGATTCTAGAAGGGGCTACACCTTC.

Here the CDR3 reads CASSHTTTRHRSGNTIYF. The CDR3 nucleotides read TGTGCCAGCAGCCATACTACAACTAGACACCGCTCTGGAAACACCATATATTTT. The genes are TRBV7-3 and TRBJ1-3, with D hard to call. This CDR3 has 18 residues. Germline V gene sequence: CDR1 SGHTA, CDR2 FQGTGA. V was trimmed by 5 bases and J by 0 bases, leaving 20 bases between them. The whole variable domain, filled in from reference TRBV7-3 and TRBJ1-3, reads GAGVSQTPSNKVTEKGKYVELRCDPISGHTALYWYRQSLGQGPEFLIYFQGTGAADDSGLPNDRFFAVRPEGSVSTLKIQRTERGDSAVYLCASSHTTTRHRSGNTIYFGEGSWLTVV.

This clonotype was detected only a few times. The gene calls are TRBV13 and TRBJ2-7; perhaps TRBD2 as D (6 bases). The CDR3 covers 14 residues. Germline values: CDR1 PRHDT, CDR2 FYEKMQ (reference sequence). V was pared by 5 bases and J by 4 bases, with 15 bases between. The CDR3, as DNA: TGTGCCAGCAGCCGTGGAGGGGTAGGGTACGAGCAGTACTTC. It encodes CASSRGGVGYEQYF. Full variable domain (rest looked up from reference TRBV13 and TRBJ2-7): AAGVIQSPRHLIKEKRETATLKCYPIPRHDTVYWYQQGPGQDPQFLISFYEKMQSDKGSIPDRFSAQQFSDYHSELNMSSLELGDSALYFCASSRGGVGYEQYFGPGTRLTVT.